The 22 T cell receptor beta chains presented below share a single source sample, sequenced in a study of vaccination and CD4 T cells after COVID-19 (dated by TCRdb to the early 2020s). The time point label on this specimen signifies: late sampling 161 to 241 days after vaccination in three convalescent patients. The sample's treatment or condition label is to be understood as: approximately nine-day PBMC culture with coronavirus spike peptide pools or control peptides (ViraFEST assay). Library method: PCR. The sample was run on an Illumina iSeq 100. TCR sequencing of DNA from cultured CD4+ T cells used the Oncomine TCR Beta short-read assay at the Johns Hopkins FTIC core. The raw public reads went through TCRdb reprocessing: fastp at Q25, MiXCR clone calling, in-frame beta chains kept. Identical CDR3 protein sequences are pooled into one entry, listed with their most common genes and DNA. The sample table lists around 30,000 distinct CDR3 sequences, over 30% of them with a count of one. 3% to 4% of the sample is taken by the ten largest.

Their target antigens are unknown. The source material was CD4+ T cells from blood, cultured in vitro, sampled about 7 months after SARS-CoV-2 vaccination. Source of these receptors: a human donor who had recovered from COVID-19.

The sample holds a few counts of this clonotype. V is TRBV11-3 and J is TRBJ2-1, with D hard to call. CDR3 size: 13 residues. Trimming stripped 2 bases from V and 0 bases from J, with 2 bases between. Germline-derived CDR1 and CDR2 are SGHNT and YENEEA. CDR3 nucleotides: TGTGCCAGCAGCTTAAACTCCTACAATGAGCAGTTCTTC. It is translated as CASSLNSYNEQFF.

This clonotype has a handful of counts. The chain is built from TRBV6-2 or TRBV6-3 and TRBJ2-7; D remains ambiguous. Trimming stripped 4 bases from V and 0 bases from J, with 7 bases between. Germline V gene data show CDR1 as MNHEY and CDR2 as SVGEGT. This CDR3 is 13 amino acids long. CDR3 sequence: CASSLTVSYEQYF. For the CDR3, the DNA is TGTGCCAGCAGTTTAACCGTCTCCTACGAGCAGTACTTC.

This clonotype showed up just a few times. This rearrangement joins TRBV6-5 to TRBJ2-3, with 9 bases matching TRBD2. V trimming: 2 bases; J trimming: 4 bases; junction bases outside the gene matches: 7. The CDR3 has 16 residues. Germline lookup yields CDR1 MNHEY and CDR2 SVGAGI. CDR3 sequence reads: CASSYLGASGADTQYF. DNA of the CDR3: TGTGCCAGCAGTTACCTAGGAGCTAGCGGGGCAGATACGCAGTATTTT.

This chain uses TRBV12-3 or TRBV12-4 with TRBJ2-1; tentatively, D is TRBD1 (5 bases). This CDR3 contains 14 residues. V was shortened by 5 bases and J by 5 bases, with 13 bases between the two germline ends. For the CDR3, the DNA is TGTGCCAGCAGTCGGACAACTCCCAACAATGAGCAGTTCTTC. Translation: CASSRTTPNNEQFF.

This chain connects TRBV4-1 to TRBJ1-1; TRBD1 agrees at 8 bases. Germline V gives CDR1 MGHRA, CDR2 YSYEKL. Losses at the gene ends were 5 bases for V and 4 bases for J; bases not matched to a gene: 9. This CDR3 is 15 amino acids long. In nucleotides, the CDR3 is TGCGCCAGCAGCTTAGCAGGGGGCGTGAGCACTGAAGCTTTCTTT. Translation: CASSLAGGVSTEAFF.

This clonotype occurred a few times. This chain joins TRBV7-9 and TRBJ1-6; D is possibly TRBD1 (6 bases). The germline V gene encodes CDR1 SEHNR and CDR2 FQNEAQ (reference sequence). The CDR3 extends over 15 amino acids. V lost 5 bases, J lost 4 bases, and 12 bases lay in between. This CDR3 reads CASSPTGIYNSPLHF. The CDR3 DNA sequence: TGTGCCAGCAGCCCAACAGGGATTTATAATTCACCCCTCCACTTT.

This clonotype was seen only a few times. The chain combines TRBV5-1 with TRBJ2-5; D may be TRBD2 (5 bases). Between the trimmed V and J ends, which lost 0 bases and 1 base, there was a span of 7 bases. CDR3 size: 14 residues. Germline V gene sequence: CDR1 SGHRS, CDR2 YFSETQ. The CDR3 here is CASSLVASQETQYF. CDR3 bases: TGCGCCAGCAGCTTGGTAGCGTCCCAAGAGACCCAGTACTTC.

The CDR3 loop is CSGRHTAIFNTEAFF. The CDR3 region has the DNA TGCAGCGGGCGGCACACAGCGATTTTTAACACTGAAGCTTTCTTT. This sequence joins TRBV20-1 and TRBJ1-1; D is unclear. Germline-derived CDR1 and CDR2 are DFQATT and SNEGSKA (reference sequence). The CDR3 is made up of 15 amino acids.

This sequence joins TRBV29-1 and TRBJ2-7; D assignment may be TRBD1 or TRBD2 (5 bases each). The CDR3 covers 12 residues. The V gene lost 4 bases and the J gene lost 3 bases, with 10 bases spanning the gap. The germline V gene has CDR1 SQVTM and CDR2 ANQGSEA. As DNA, the CDR3 is TGCAGCGTTGTGGGGACGCACTACGAGCAGTACTTC. It specifies CSVVGTHYEQYF.

The chain couples TRBV7-2 to TRBJ2-1, with 9 bases fitting TRBD2. The V segment lost 5 bases and the J segment 5 bases; nucleotides outside the gene matches: 7. The CDR3 sequence is 15 residues long. Germline CDR1 reads SGHTA; CDR2 reads FQGNSA. The CDR3 nucleotides read TGTGCCAGCAGCACCGGGACTAGCCGGAACAATGAGCAGTTCTTC. This sequence encodes CASSTGTSRNNEQFF.

The chain joins TRBV20-1 to TRBJ2-5, with a possible D match to TRBD2 (6 bases). V lost 3 bases to trimming and J lost 5 bases, with 19 bases between them. The CDR3 spans 15 residues. In germline, CDR1 is DFQATT, CDR2 SNEGSKA (reference sequence). CDR3 loop: CSASHGGGAEETQYF. Here the CDR3 DNA reads TGCAGTGCTAGCCACGGAGGAGGGGCGGAGGAGACCCAGTACTTC.

The chain employs TRBV2 and TRBJ2-1, with a tentative D call TRBD2 (6 bases). This CDR3 contains 14 residues. V was shortened by 8 bases and J by 0 bases, with 11 bases between the two germline ends. Germline V lookup: CDR1 SNHLY, CDR2 FYNNEI. The CDR3 DNA sequence: TGTGCCAGCGCAGGACTAACCTCCTACAATGAGCAGTTCTTC. This codes for CASAGLTSYNEQFF.

By frequency in the sample, this clonotype is medium-sized. The chain is built from TRBV12-3 or TRBV12-4 and TRBJ1-2, with D perhaps TRBD1 (6 bases). The CDR3 has 14 amino acids. Trimming pared 8 bases from V and 4 bases from J, leaving 17 bases between. CDR3 loop: CASHPGGGGYGYTF. DNA of the CDR3: TGTGCCAGCCACCCGGGGGGAGGGGGCTATGGCTACACCTTC.

Here the CDR3 reads CASSVGETQYF. The CDR3 DNA reads as TGTGCCAGCAGTGTCGGAGAGACCCAGTACTTC. The rearrangement links TRBV2 to TRBJ2-5, with unresolved D. The CDR3 consists of 11 residues. Trimming removed 4 bases from V and 4 bases from J, with 4 bases in between. Per germline, CDR1 SNHLY and CDR2 FYNNEI.

V gene TRBV6-1 combines with J gene TRBJ2-7; D unresolved. Trimming took 4 bases from V and 2 from J, leaving 9 bases between them. This CDR3 region has 13 residues. The germline V gene encodes CDR1 MNHNS and CDR2 SASEGT. For the CDR3, the DNA is TGTGCCAGCAGTGTTGGGATCCCCTACGAGCAGTACTTC. Protein: CASSVGIPYEQYF.

The rearrangement uses TRBV25-1 and TRBJ2-3; 10 bases align to TRBD2. The CDR3 runs to 13 residues. Germline CDR1 MGHDK, CDR2 SYGVNS. The V gene end was trimmed by 4 bases and the J gene end by 8 bases; junction bases not matched to a gene: 3. CDR3 sequence reads: CASSGVAGGTQYF. CDR3 nucleotide sequence: TGTGCCAGCAGTGGGGTAGCGGGGGGTACGCAGTATTTT. Drawing the rest from reference TRBV25-1 and TRBJ2-3, the complete variable domain is EADIYQTPRYLVIGTGKKITLECSQTMGHDKMYWYQQDPGMELHLIHYSYGVNSTEKGDLSSESTVSRIRTEHFPLTLESARPSHTSQYLCASSGVAGGTQYFGPGTRLTVL.

As regards this clonotype: One end of the junction does not line up with germline, which may come from a read error. This sequence joins TRBV7-2 and TRBJ2-5; 13 nucleotides line up with TRBD2. Germline-derived CDR1 and CDR2 are SGHTA and FQGNSA. CDR3 length: 18 amino acids. CDR3 nucleotide sequence: TGTGCCAGCAGCTTAACCGGGACTAGCGGGGCCCCCCAAGGGACCCAGTACTTC. It codes for CASSLTGTSGAPQGTQYF.

This clonotype was observed a few times. The CDR3: CSATPLIPTEQYF. The CDR3 DNA is TGCAGTGCGACCCCGCTCATCCCCACCGAGCAGTACTTC. This chain uses TRBV20-1 with TRBJ2-7; D gene unclear. Germline V gene lookup returns CDR1 DFQATT and CDR2 SNEGSKA (reference sequence). Deletions cut 6 bases from V and 6 bases from J, with 18 bases between. The CDR3 loop spans 13 amino acids.

The genes are TRBV7-8 and TRBJ2-4, with D unresolved. Per germline, CDR1 SGHVS and CDR2 FQNEAQ. The CDR3 sequence is 13 residues long. Trimming stripped 2 bases from V and 5 bases from J, with 7 bases between. The CDR3 sequence: CASSLLQQNIQYF. Here the CDR3 DNA reads TGTGCCAGCAGCTTACTTCAGCAAAACATTCAGTACTTC.

CDR3: CASSGLLAVYNEQFF. The CDR3 nucleotides are TGTGCCAGCAGTGGTCTACTAGCGGTCTACAATGAGCAGTTCTTC. The V call is TRBV2, the J call TRBJ2-1; the match to TRBD2 covers 8 bases. The CDR3 runs 15 residues. Trimming took 4 bases from V and 3 from J; bases not matched to a gene: 5. Per germline, CDR1 SNHLY and CDR2 FYNNEI.

This clonotype occurred a few times. This chain links TRBV20-1 with TRBJ2-2; D might be TRBD2 (7 bases). With 0 bases removed from V and 7 bases from J, the gap between germline ends came to 12 bases. This CDR3 spans 14 amino acids. Germline loops: CDR1 DFQATT, CDR2 SNEGSKA (reference sequence). The CDR3 sequence: CSARERGGGGELFF. As DNA, the CDR3 is TGCAGTGCTAGAGAGCGCGGGGGCGGCGGGGAGCTGTTTTTT.

This clonotype was detected only a few times. The chain joins TRBV5-4 to TRBJ2-7; the D gene could be TRBD1 or TRBD2 (5 bases each). The CDR3 consists of 14 residues. Germline-derived CDR1 and CDR2 are SGHNT and YYREEE (reference sequence). With 6 bases removed from V and 2 bases from J, the gap between germline ends came to 15 bases. CDR3 sequence reads: CASTLSGTAYEQYF. The CDR3 DNA is TGTGCCAGCACCTTATCCGGGACGGCCTACGAGCAGTACTTC.